Described below is a single T cell receptor beta chain sequence and its context. The conserved phenylalanine or tryptophan normally closing the CDR3 is absent here, so this likely arose from a read error. The sample originates from a study of regulatory T cells in long-lasting Graves disease. In germline, CDR1 is MNHNS, CDR2 SASEGT. CDR3 length: 13 residues. Documented time point: persistent/refractory GD, antithyroid drugs over 5 years with positive TRAb. The TCR library was made from RNA that had been extracted from PBMCs in TRIzol. CDR3 regions were amplified by Arm-PCR using iRepertoire HTBI primers to build TCR beta libraries. TCRdb analysed the multiplex PCR reads with MiXCR anew, one entry per CDR3 protein. In the table there are a few hundred thousand distinct CDR3 sequences, roughly 24% of which are singletons.

This sequence joins TRBV6-1 and TRBJ1-1, with TRBD1 identical over 8 bases. The input for sequencing was peripheral blood mononuclear cells (PBMCs), taken when the disease was refractory, from a patient treated with antithyroid drugs. The origin of this receptor is a woman aged 40 to 55 with Graves disease. CDR3 in DNA: TGTGCCAGCAACCTACAGGGGGAAACTGGAGCTTTCCTT. It encodes CASNLQGETGAFL.